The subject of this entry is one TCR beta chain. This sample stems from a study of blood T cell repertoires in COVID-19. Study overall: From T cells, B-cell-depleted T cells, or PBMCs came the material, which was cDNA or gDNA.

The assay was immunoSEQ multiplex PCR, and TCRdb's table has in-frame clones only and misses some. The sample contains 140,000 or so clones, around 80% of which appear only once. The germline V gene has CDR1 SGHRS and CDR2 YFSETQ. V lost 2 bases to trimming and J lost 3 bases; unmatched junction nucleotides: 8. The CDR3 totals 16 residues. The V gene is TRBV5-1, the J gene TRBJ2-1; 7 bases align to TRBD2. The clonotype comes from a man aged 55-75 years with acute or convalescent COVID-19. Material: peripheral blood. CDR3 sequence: CASSFPTGGGYNEQFF. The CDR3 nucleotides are TGCGCCAGCAGCTTTCCGACGGGGGGAGGCTACAATGAGCAGTTCTTC. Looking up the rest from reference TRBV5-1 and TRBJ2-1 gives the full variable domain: KAGVTQTPRYLIKTRGQQVTLSCSPISGHRSVSWYQQTPGQGLQFLFEYFSETQRNKGNFPGRFSGRQFSNSRSEMNVSTLELGDSALYLCASSFPTGGGYNEQFFGPGTRLTVL.